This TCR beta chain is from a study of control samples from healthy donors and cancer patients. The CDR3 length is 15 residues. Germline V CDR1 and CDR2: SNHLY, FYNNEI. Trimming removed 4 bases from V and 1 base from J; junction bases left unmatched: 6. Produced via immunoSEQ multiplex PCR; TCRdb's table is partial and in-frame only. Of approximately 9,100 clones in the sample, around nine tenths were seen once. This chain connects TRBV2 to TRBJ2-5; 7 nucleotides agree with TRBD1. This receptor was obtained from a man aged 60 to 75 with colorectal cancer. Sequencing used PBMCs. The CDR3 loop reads CASSVMGQTQETQYF. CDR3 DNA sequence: TGTGCCAGCAGTGTCATGGGACAGACCCAAGAGACCCAGTACTTC. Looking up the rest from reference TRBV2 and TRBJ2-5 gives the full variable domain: EPEVTQTPSHQVTQMGQEVILRCVPISNHLYFYWYRQILGQKVEFLVSFYNNEISEKSEIFDDQFSVERPDGSNFTLKIRSTKLEDSAMYFCASSVMGQTQETQYFGPGTRLLVL.